This T cell receptor beta chain was sequenced in a study of T cells after yellow fever vaccination. Study details: When fractions had low cell numbers, they were prepared with SMART-Seq v4 Ultra Low Input.

Making TCR cDNA involved 5'RACE template switching, which added UMIs and a universal primer site. TCRdb re-called the 5' RACE reads through MiXCR, storing one row per CDR3 protein. The data contain 100,000 to 150,000 distinct CDR3 sequences, roughly 15% of them singletons. Study-wide points: Post-booster reappearance was seen for most primary-vaccination clones (about 95% CD4, 88% CD8). Some clonotypes were seen in both the CD4 and the CD8 compartments. These made up a small share and likely arose from convergent recombination.

The CDR3 is made up of 15 amino acids. Trimming took 0 bases from V and 8 from J, leaving 15 bases between them. Germline-derived CDR1 and CDR2 are SGDLS and YYNGEE. Comments on this clonotype: Antigen: not known.

The clonotype was recovered from a man aged 18 to 30 who received the YFV17D yellow fever vaccine. Sequencing used CD8+ T cells sorted from PBMCs, obtained 5 days after the yellow fever booster vaccination. This rearrangement joins TRBV9 to TRBJ2-1, with TRBD2 as a possible D gene (6 bases). CDR3 sequence: CASSVEGLAGHEQFF. CDR3 nucleotide sequence: TGTGCCAGCAGCGTAGAGGGACTCGCGGGACATGAGCAGTTCTTC.